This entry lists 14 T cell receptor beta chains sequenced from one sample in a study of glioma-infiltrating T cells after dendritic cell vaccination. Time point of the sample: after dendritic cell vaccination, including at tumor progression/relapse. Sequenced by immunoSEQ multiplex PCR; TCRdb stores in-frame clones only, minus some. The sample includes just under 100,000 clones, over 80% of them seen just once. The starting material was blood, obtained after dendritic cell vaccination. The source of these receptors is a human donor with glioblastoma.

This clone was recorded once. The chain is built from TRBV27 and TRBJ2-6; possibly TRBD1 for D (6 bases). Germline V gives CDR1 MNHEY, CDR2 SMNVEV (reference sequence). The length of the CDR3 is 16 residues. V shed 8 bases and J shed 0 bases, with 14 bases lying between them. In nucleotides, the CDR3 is TGTGCCAGCTACGTCAGGGGCCCCTCTGGGGCCAACGTCCTGACTTTC. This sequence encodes CASYVRGPSGANVLTF.

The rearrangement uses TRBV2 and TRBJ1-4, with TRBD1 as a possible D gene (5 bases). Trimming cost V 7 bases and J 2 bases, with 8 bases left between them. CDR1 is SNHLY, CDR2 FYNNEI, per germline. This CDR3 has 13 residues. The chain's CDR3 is CASKGLTNEKLFF. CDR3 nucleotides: TGTGCCAGCAAGGGGTTGACTAATGAAAAACTGTTTTTT. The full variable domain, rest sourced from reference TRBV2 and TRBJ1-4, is EPEVTQTPSHQVTQMGQEVILRCVPISNHLYFYWYRQILGQKVEFLVSFYNNEISEKSEIFDDQFSVERPDGSNFTLKIRSTKLEDSAMYFCASKGLTNEKLFFGSGTQLSVL.

CDR3 amino acids: CASSHRQSTDTQYF. The CDR3 bases are TGTGCCAGCAGCCATCGACAGAGCACAGATACGCAGTATTTT. The V and J genes are TRBV6-5 and TRBJ2-3; tentatively, D is TRBD1 (5 bases). The CDR3 consists of 14 residues. V lost 6 bases to trimming and J lost 0 bases, with 10 bases between them. Germline CDR1 reads MNHEY; CDR2 reads SVGAGI.

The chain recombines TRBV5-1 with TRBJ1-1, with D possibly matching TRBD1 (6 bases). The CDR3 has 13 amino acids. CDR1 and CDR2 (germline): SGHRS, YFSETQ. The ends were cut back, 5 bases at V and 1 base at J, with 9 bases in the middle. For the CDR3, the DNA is TGCGCCAGCAGAAACAGGGCGAACACTGAAGCTTTCTTT. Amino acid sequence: CASRNRANTEAFF.

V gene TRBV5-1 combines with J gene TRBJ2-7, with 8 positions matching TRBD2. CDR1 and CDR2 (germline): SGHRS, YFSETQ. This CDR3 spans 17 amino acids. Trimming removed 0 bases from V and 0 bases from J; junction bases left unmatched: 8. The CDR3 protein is CASSLVVAGFSSYEQYF. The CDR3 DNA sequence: TGCGCCAGCAGCTTGGTGGTAGCGGGATTTAGCTCCTACGAGCAGTACTTC.

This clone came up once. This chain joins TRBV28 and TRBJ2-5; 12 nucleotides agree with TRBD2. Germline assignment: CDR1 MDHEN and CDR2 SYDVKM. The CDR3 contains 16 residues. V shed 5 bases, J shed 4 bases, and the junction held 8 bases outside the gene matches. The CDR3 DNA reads TGTGCCAGCAGTCTAGCGGGAGGGCCGTGGGGAGAGACCCAGTACTTC. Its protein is CASSLAGGPWGETQYF.

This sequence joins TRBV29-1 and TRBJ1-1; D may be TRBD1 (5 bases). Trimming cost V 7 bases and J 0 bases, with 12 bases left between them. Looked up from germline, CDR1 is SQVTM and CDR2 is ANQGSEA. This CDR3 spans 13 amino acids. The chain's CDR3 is CSARVNMNTEAFF. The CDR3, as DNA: TGCAGCGCCAGGGTAAATATGAACACTGAAGCTTTCTTT. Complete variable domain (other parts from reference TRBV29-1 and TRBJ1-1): SAVISQKPSRDICQRGTSLTIQCQVDSQVTMMFWYRQQPGQSLTLIATANQGSEATYESGFVIDKFPISRPNLTFSTLTVSNMSPEDSSIYLCSARVNMNTEAFFGQGTRLTVV.

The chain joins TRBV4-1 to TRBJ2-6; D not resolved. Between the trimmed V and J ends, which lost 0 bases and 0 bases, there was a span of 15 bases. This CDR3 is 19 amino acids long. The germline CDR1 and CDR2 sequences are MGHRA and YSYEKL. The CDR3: CASSQEGYPGFSGANVLTF. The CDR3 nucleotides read TGCGCCAGCAGCCAAGAAGGTTATCCCGGGTTCTCTGGGGCCAACGTCCTGACTTTC.

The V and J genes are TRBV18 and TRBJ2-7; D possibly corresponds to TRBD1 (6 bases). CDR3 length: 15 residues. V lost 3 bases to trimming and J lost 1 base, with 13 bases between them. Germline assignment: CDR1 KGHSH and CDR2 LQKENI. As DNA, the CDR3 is TGTGCCAGCTCACCTGCCCCCGGACAGTCCTACGAGCAGTACTTC. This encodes CASSPAPGQSYEQYF.

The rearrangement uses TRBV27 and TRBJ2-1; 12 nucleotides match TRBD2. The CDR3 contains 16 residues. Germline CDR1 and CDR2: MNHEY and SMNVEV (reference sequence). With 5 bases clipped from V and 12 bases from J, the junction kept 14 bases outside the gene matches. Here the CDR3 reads CASSLMGGLAGFRQFF. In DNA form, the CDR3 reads TGTGCCAGCAGTCTCATGGGGGGACTAGCGGGTTTTAGGCAGTTCTTC.

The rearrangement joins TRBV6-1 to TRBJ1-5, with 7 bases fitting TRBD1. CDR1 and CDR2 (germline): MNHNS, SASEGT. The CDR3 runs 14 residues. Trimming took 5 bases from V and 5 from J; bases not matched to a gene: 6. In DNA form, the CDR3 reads TGTGCCAGCAGTCCACAGGGACAGTATCAGCCCCAGCATTTT. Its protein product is CASSPQGQYQPQHF.

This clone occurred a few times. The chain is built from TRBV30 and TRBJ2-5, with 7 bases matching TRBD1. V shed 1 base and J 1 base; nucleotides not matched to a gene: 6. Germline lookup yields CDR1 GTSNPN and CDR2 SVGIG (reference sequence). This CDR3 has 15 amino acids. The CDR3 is CAWSGAGGFQETQYF. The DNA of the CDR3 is TGTGCCTGGAGTGGGGCAGGGGGTTTCCAAGAGACCCAGTACTTC.

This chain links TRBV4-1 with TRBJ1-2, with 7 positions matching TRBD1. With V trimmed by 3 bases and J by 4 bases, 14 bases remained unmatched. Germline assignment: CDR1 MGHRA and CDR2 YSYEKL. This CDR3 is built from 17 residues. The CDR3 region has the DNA TGCGCCAGCAGCCAGTCCCCCCTTCCACAGGGGACCTATGGCTACACCTTC. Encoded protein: CASSQSPLPQGTYGYTF.

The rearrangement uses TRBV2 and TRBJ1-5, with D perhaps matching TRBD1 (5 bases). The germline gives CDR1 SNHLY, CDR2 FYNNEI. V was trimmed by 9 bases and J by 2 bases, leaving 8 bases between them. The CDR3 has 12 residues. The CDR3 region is CASDSGNQPQHF. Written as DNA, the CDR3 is TGTGCCAGTGACAGTGGCAATCAGCCCCAGCATTTT.